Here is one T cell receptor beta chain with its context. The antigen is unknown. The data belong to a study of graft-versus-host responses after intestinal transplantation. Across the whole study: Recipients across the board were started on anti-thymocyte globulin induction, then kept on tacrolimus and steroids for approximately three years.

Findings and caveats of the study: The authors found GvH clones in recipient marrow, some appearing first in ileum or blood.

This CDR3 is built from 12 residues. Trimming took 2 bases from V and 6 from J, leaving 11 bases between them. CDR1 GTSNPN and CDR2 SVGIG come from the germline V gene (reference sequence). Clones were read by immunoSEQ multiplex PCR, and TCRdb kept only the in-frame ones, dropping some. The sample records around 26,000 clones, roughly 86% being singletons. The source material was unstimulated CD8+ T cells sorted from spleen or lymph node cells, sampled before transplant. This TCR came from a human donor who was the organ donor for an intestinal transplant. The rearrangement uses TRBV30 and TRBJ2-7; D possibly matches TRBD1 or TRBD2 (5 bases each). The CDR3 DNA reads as TGTGCCTGGAGTAAAGGTGGGGGCGAGCAGTACTTC. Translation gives CAWSKGGGEQYF.